This passage covers 11 T cell receptor beta chains from one sample sequenced in a study of blood T cell repertoires in COVID-19. The repertoire was sequenced with immunoSEQ multiplex PCR; TCRdb's copy has only in-frame clones and lacks some. The sample contains over 110,000 clones, 87% of which appear only once. Specimen: PBMCs or T cells enriched from blood (not recorded which). The source is a man aged 60 to 69 who had recovered from COVID-19.

The CDR3 loop reads CASSLDNEQYF. DNA of the CDR3: TGTGCCAGCAGCTTAGACAACGAGCAGTACTTC. The V gene is TRBV7-9, the J gene TRBJ2-7; D gene unclear. The germline CDR1 and CDR2 sequences are SEHNR and FQNEAQ (reference sequence). The CDR3 is 11 residues long. V lost 1 base, J lost 5 bases, and 3 bases lay in between.

The J gene is TRBJ2-1, the V gene TRBV12-5; weak D call: TRBD2 (6 bases). CDR1 LGHNT and CDR2 FRNRAP come from the germline V gene. The CDR3 totals 13 residues. The V end lost 6 bases, the J end lost 9 bases, and 15 bases lay between the germline ends. The CDR3 loop reads CASGYSGEGEQFF. The CDR3 nucleotides read TGTGCTAGTGGGTATAGCGGCGAGGGTGAGCAGTTCTTC. Full variable domain (remainder filled in from reference TRBV12-5 and TRBJ2-1): DARVTQTPRHKVTEMGQEVTMRCQPILGHNTVFWYRQTMMQGLELLAYFRNRAPLDDSGMPKDRFSAEMPDATLATLKIQPSEPRDSAVYFCASGYSGEGEQFFGPGTRLTVL.

V gene TRBV5-1 combines with J gene TRBJ1-2, with D uncertain. This CDR3 is built from 13 residues. V was pared by 0 bases and J by 7 bases, with 10 bases between. Germline assignment: CDR1 SGHRS and CDR2 YFSETQ. CDR3 nucleotides: TGCGCCAGCAGCTTGGAGCAGGCGCGTGGCTACACCTTC. Translation: CASSLEQARGYTF.

V usage is TRBV7-9 and J usage is TRBJ2-2; no firm D call. CDR1 is SEHNR, CDR2 FQNEAQ, per germline (reference sequence). This CDR3 region has 15 residues. V lost 2 bases and J 1 base, leaving 8 bases between the germline ends. The CDR3 reads CASSLSLRNTGELFF. The CDR3 region has the DNA TGTGCCAGCAGCTTAAGTCTGAGGAACACCGGGGAGCTGTTTTTT.

This sequence joins TRBV30 and TRBJ1-2; D possibly corresponds to TRBD1 (6 bases). Germline V CDR1 and CDR2: GTSNPN, SVGIG (reference sequence). The length of the CDR3 is 13 residues. With 5 bases removed from V and 8 bases from J, the gap between germline ends came to 18 bases. The DNA of the CDR3 is TGTGCCTGGGCGTACACAGGGACGAAAGGCTACACCTTC. The encoded protein is CAWAYTGTKGYTF.

The chain couples TRBV29-1 to TRBJ1-5, with a possible D match to TRBD1 (6 bases). Germline values: CDR1 SQVTM, CDR2 ANQGSEA. V gave up 6 bases and J gave up 7 bases, with 13 bases separating them. The CDR3 spans 12 residues. The CDR3 protein is CSVGGAGQPQHF. Here the CDR3 DNA reads TGCAGCGTAGGGGGGGCCGGGCAGCCCCAGCATTTT.

This chain joins TRBV18 and TRBJ1-1; unclear D gene. CDR3 length: 14 residues. The germline V gene has CDR1 KGHSH and CDR2 LQKENI. V lost 3 bases and J lost 2, with 10 bases in between. For the CDR3, the DNA is TGTGCCAGCTCACCCGCGACTGGAAACACTGAAGCTTTCTTT. It encodes CASSPATGNTEAFF.

The gene calls are TRBV6-5 and TRBJ1-6, with TRBD1 identical over 7 bases. The CDR3 runs to 13 residues. Germline trimming cut 5 bases from V and 14 bases from J; bases unmatched to any gene: 9. Per germline, CDR1 MNHEY and CDR2 SVGAGI. CDR3 sequence reads: CASSLGTRGALHF. The CDR3 coding sequence is TGTGCCAGCAGTCTCGGGACCAGGGGGGCCCTCCACTTT.

Notes on this clone: A junction end diverges from the germline sequence, so it may reflect a read error. The rearrangement uses TRBV5-4 and TRBJ2-3, with D tentatively TRBD2 (6 bases). The length of the CDR3 is 15 residues. Germline V lookup: CDR1 SGHNT, CDR2 YYREEE (reference sequence). In nucleotides, the CDR3 is TGTGCTAGCAGCGGTGGGGGGAGTGGGGCAGATACGCAGTATTTT. This gives the protein CASSGGGSGADTQYF.

The genes are TRBV6-5 and TRBJ1-1; 8 bases line up with TRBD1. Germline V gene sequence: CDR1 MNHEY, CDR2 SVGAGI. V dropped 8 bases and J dropped 8; count of bases not matched to a gene: 10. The CDR3 contains 13 residues. The CDR3 nucleotides are TGTGCCAGCTGGGTAGGGACAGGAAAAGAAGCTTTCTTT. Encoded protein: CASWVGTGKEAFF.

The chain links TRBV3-1 (or the pseudogene TRBV3-2) to TRBJ2-7; D may be TRBD1 (6 bases). The CDR3 totals 15 residues. V was cut by 1 base and J by 4 bases, with 14 bases left in between. Germline CDR1 reads LGHDT; CDR2 reads YNNKEL (reference sequence). For the CDR3, the DNA is TGTGCCAGCAGCCAAGGACTCTTCGGGACATACGAGCAGTACTTC. Translated, it gives CASSQGLFGTYEQYF.